This T cell receptor beta chain appears in the sequencing data of a study of blood T cells in healthy people across ages. Whole-study results and caveats: It was the long-lived donors that had more naive CD4+ cells and higher diversity than aged donors. Unsorted PBMC material precluded a definitive naive versus antigen-experienced comparison.

Every donor provided approximately 9.2 milliliters of peripheral blood. RNA extraction gave at least 5 micrograms of total RNA per sample. About this clonotype: Its matching antigen is unknown.

Using a J-beta primer mix together with a sample-barcoded 5' primer, a second PCR was run for roughly 7 to 12 cycles. TCRdb analysed the 5' RACE reads with MiXCR anew, one entry per CDR3 protein. The sample carries fewer than 2,000,000 distinct CDR3 sequences, about 35% recorded once. This TCR derives from a woman under 40 in good health. The sample was blood.

The chain's CDR3 is CASRLRTGINEKLFF. The DNA of the CDR3 is TGTGCCAGCAGATTGAGGACAGGTATAAATGAAAAACTGTTTTTT. The chain recombines TRBV2 with TRBJ1-4; 7 nucleotides line up with TRBD1. V lost 6 bases to trimming and J lost 5 bases; unmatched junction nucleotides: 9. The CDR3 runs to 15 residues. Germline values: CDR1 SNHLY, CDR2 FYNNEI.